The rows below give T cell receptor beta chains drawn from one sample of a study of T cell repertoires in cytomegalovirus infection. A single record per CDR3 protein comes from TCRdb applying MiXCR to the reads. The sample yields tens of thousands of distinct CDR3 sequences, about 30% seen once. No cognate antigen is known for these TCRs. Material for sequencing was PBMCs, sequenced either directly or after in vitro stimulation (not recorded which). The receptors were sampled from a human donor in good health (CMV status not recorded). Some clones in this sample may be carry-over from other donors' samples. The CDR3 runs from the conserved cysteine through the conserved F or W. The order of the fields is D gene, CDR3 length, V gene, J gene, clone size, CDR3 DNA, CDR3 protein. A D gene is named only where the DNA matches it firmly. Some rows have no size entry. The others give once, few or many, or a class for an expanded clone.

>TRBD1|14|TRBV2|TRBJ2-3|.
TGTGCCAGCTCCTTCGACAGGGACACAGATACGCAGTATTTT
CASSFDRDTDTQYF
>.|15|TRBV19|TRBJ1-6|few
TGTGCCAGTACGGACAGAACTTCTTATAATTCACCCCTCCACTTT
CASTDRTSYNSPLHF
>.|12|TRBV7-9|TRBJ2-7|few
TGTGCCAGCAGCCGAATCGTACACGAGCAGTACTTC
CASSRIVHEQYF
>.|15|TRBV6-1|TRBJ2-1|few
TGTGCCAGCAGTGAACACGGGAGCTCCTACAATGAGCAGTTCTTC
CASSEHGSSYNEQFF
>.|15|TRBV15|TRBJ1-3|.
TGTGCCACCAGCAGAGATCGAGTGGCTGGAAACACCATATATTTT
CATSRDRVAGNTIYF
>.|14|TRBV6-1|TRBJ1-2|.
TGTGCCAGCAGTGTTTTCGTAGACGTCTATGGCTACACCTTC
CASSVFVDVYGYTF
>TRBD1|12|TRBV20-1|TRBJ2-5|.
TGCAGTGCTATGGACAGGGAAGAGACCCAGTACTTC
CSAMDREETQYF
>TRBD2|16|TRBV2|TRBJ2-2|few
TGTGCCACCCCCCTGGGGGGGGAGACGAACACCGGGGAGCTGTTTTTT
CATPLGGETNTGELFF
>.|13|TRBV20-1|TRBJ2-7|once
TGCAGTGCCATACGGGACTCGTCCTACGAGCAGTACTTC
CSAIRDSSYEQYF
>.|13|TRBV11-2|TRBJ2-7|.
TGTGCCAGCAGGCTCGAATCGGACTACGAGCAGTACTTC
CASRLESDYEQYF
>TRBD1|15|TRBV11-2|TRBJ2-7|.
TGTGCCAGCAGCTCCGGGACAGGGGTCTCCTACGAGAAGTACTTC
CASSSGTGVSYEKYF
>.|13|TRBV7-2|TRBJ1-5|few
TGTGCCAGCAGCGCGTGGGGGGGTCAGCCCCAGCATTTT
CASSAWGGQPQHF
>.|14|TRBV18|TRBJ2-2|.
TGTGCCAGCTCAGGAACTTCGAACACCGGGGAGCTGTTTTTT
CASSGTSNTGELFF
>.|15|TRBV6-1|TRBJ1-5|few
TGTGCCAGCAGCCCAGGACAAGAGCACAATCAGCCCCAGCATTTT
CASSPGQEHNQPQHF
>.|14|TRBV5-6|TRBJ1-1|many
TGTGCCAGCAGCTTGGTCCCGGAGGGCACTGAAGCTTTCTTT
CASSLVPEGTEAFF
>.|14|TRBV5-4|TRBJ2-5|.
TGTGCCAGCAGCTTGTTCAGGGATCAAGAGACCCAGTACTTC
CASSLFRDQETQYF
>.|15|TRBV7-9|TRBJ1-5|few
TGTGCCAGCAGCTCCATGGGGGACCGCAATCAGCCCCAGCATTTT
CASSSMGDRNQPQHF
>.|15|TRBV5-5|TRBJ1-6|.
TGTGCCAGCAGCTTGGGGGACGGGGGGAATTCACCCCTCCACTTT
CASSLGDGGNSPLHF
>.|13|TRBV6-2/TRBV6-3|TRBJ1-1|few
TGTGCCAGCAGTCCCCAGGGGAGCACTGAAGCTTTCTTT
CASSPQGSTEAFF
>TRBD2|16|TRBV6-2/TRBV6-3|TRBJ2-7|few
TGTGCCAGCAGTCGACTCACTAGCGGAGGCTCCTACGAGCAGTACTTC
CASSRLTSGGSYEQYF
>.|14|TRBV6-6|TRBJ2-1|few
TGTGCCAGCAGTTACTCGAACGCTTACAATGAGCAGTTCTTC
CASSYSNAYNEQFF
>TRBD1|17|TRBV23-1|TRBJ2-7|few
TGCGCCAGCAGTCACCCGGTACGGGACAGGGGATCCCACGAGCAGTACTTC
CASSHPVRDRGSHEQYF
>.|15|TRBV11-2|TRBJ2-5|.
TGTGCCAGCAGCCCACGGCCAGGGGAGGAAGGGACCCAGTACTTC
CASSPRPGEEGTQYF
>.|15|TRBV2|TRBJ2-1|.
TGTGCCAGCAGTGAAACCCGCAGCTCCTACAATGAGCAGTTCTTC
CASSETRSSYNEQFF
>.|15|TRBV12-3/TRBV12-4|TRBJ1-2|few
TGTGCCAGCAGTTTAGCAGGGAACTCCGCGAGAGGCTACACCTTC
CASSLAGNSARGYTF
>TRBD2|15|TRBV20-1|TRBJ2-7|once
TGCAGTGCTAGGGGGACTAGCGGGGGGTACTACGAGCAGTACTTC
CSARGTSGGYYEQYF